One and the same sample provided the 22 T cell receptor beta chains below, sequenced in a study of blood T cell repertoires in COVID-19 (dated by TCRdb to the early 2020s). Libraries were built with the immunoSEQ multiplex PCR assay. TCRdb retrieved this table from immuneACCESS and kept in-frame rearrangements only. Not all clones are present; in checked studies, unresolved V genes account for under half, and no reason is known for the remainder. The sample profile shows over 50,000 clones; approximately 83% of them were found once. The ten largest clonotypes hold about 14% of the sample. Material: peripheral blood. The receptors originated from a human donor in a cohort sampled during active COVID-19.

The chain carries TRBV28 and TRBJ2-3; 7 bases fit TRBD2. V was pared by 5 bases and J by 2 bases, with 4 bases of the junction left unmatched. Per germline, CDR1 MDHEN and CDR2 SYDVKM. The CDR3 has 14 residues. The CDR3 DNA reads TGTGCCAGCAGTAGCGGGATGGACACAGATACGCAGTATTTT. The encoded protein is CASSSGMDTDTQYF.

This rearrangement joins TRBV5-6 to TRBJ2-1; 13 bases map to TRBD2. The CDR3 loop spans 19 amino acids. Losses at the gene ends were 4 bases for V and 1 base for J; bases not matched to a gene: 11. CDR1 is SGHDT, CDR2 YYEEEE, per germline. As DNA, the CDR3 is TGTGCCAGCAGCGTAACTAGCGGGAGGGCCCTTCGATCCTACAATGAGCAGTTCTTC. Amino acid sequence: CASSVTSGRALRSYNEQFF.

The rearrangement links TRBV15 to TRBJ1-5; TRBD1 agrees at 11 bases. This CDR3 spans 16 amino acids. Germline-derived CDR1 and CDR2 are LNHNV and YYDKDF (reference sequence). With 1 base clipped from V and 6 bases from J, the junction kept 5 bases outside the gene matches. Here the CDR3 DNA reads TGTGCCACCAGCAGAGGGACAGGGGGCCGAAGTCAGCCCCAGCATTTT. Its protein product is CATSRGTGGRSQPQHF.

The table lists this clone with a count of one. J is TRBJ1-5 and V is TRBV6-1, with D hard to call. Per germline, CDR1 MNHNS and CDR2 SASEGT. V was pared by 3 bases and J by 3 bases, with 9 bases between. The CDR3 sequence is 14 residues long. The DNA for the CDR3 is TGTGCCAGCAGTGACGCGACAAACAATCAGCCCCAGCATTTT. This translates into CASSDATNNQPQHF.

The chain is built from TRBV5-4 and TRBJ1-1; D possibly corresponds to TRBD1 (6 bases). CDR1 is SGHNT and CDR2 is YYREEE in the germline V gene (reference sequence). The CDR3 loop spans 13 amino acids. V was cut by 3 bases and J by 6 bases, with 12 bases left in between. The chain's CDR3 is CASSWGNRAEAFF. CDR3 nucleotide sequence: TGTGCCAGCAGCTGGGGTAACAGGGCTGAAGCTTTCTTT.

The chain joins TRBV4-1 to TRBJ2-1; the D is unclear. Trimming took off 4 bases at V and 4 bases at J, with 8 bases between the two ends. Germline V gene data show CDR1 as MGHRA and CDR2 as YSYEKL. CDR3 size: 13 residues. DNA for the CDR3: TGCGCCAGCAGCCCCGACTGGTACAATGAGCAGTTCTTC. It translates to CASSPDWYNEQFF.

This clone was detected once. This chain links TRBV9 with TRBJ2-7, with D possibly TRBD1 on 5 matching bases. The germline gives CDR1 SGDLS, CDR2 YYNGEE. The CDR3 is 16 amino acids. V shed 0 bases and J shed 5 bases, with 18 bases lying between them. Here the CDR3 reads CASSVDWNRRTDEQYF. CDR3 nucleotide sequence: TGTGCCAGCAGCGTAGATTGGAACAGGAGAACCGACGAGCAGTACTTC. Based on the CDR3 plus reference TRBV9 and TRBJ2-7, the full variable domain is DSGVTQTPKHLITATGQRVTLRCSPRSGDLSVYWYQQSLDQGLQFLIQYYNGEERAKGNILERFSAQQFPDLHSELNLSSLELGDSALYFCASSVDWNRRTDEQYFGPGTRLTVT.

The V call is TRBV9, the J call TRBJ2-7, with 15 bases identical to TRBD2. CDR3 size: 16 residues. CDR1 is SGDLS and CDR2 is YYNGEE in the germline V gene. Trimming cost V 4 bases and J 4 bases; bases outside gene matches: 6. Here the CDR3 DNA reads TGTGCCAGCAGCCCAGGGGGGACTAGCGGGAGGTACGAGCAGTACTTC. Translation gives CASSPGGTSGRYEQYF. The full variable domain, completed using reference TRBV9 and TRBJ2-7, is DSGVTQTPKHLITATGQRVTLRCSPRSGDLSVYWYQQSLDQGLQFLIQYYNGEERAKGNILERFSAQQFPDLHSELNLSSLELGDSALYFCASSPGGTSGRYEQYFGPGTRLTVT.

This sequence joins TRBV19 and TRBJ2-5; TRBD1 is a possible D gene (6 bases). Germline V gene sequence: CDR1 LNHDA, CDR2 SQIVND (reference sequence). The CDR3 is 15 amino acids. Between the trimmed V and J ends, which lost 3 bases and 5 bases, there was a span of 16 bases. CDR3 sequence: CASSIQQGRSETQYF. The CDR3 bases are TGTGCCAGTAGTATTCAACAGGGTCGATCGGAGACCCAGTACTTC.

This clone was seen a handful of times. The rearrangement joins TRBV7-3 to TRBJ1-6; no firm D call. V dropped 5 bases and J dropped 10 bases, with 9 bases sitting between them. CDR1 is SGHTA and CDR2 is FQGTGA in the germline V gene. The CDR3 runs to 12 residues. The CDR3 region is CASSLPGSPLHF. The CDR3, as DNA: TGTGCCAGCAGCCTACCAGGATCACCCCTCCACTTT.

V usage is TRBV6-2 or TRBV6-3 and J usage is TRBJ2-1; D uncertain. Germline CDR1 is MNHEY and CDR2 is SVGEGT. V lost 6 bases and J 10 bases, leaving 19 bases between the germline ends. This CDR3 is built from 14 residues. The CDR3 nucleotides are TGTGCCAGCAGCCTCCCTGAGGAGTTACGGGAGCAGTTCTTC. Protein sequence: CASSLPEELREQFF.

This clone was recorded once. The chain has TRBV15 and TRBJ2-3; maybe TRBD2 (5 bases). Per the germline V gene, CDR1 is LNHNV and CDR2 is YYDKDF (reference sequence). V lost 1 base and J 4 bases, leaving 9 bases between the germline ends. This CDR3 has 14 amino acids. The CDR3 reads CATSRGTAADTQYF. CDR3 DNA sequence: TGTGCCACCAGCAGAGGAACAGCGGCAGATACGCAGTATTTT.

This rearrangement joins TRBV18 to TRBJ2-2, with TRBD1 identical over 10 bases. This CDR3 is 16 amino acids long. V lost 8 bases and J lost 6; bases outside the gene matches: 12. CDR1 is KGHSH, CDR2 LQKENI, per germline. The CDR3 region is CASTPLPGQGSGELFF. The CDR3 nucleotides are TGTGCCAGCACTCCACTCCCGGGACAGGGGTCCGGGGAGCTGTTTTTT.

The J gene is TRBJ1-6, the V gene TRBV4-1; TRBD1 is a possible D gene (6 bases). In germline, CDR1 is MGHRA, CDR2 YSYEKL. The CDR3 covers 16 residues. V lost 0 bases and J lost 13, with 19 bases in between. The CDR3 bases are TGCGCCAGCAGCCAAGACCTTGCCGGGACACCATCCCCCCTCCACTTT. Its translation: CASSQDLAGTPSPLHF.

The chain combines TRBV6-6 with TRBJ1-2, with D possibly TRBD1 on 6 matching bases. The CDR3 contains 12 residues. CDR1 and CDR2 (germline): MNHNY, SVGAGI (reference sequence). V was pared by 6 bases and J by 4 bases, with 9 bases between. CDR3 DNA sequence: TGTGCCAGCAGCCAGGGGTTCTATGGCTACACCTTC. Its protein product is CASSQGFYGYTF.

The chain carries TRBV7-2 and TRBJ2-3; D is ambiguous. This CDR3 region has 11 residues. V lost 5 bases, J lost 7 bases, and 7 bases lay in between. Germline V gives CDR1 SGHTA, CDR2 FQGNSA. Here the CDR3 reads CASSTSNTQYF. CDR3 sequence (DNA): TGTGCCAGCAGCACCTCTAATACGCAGTATTTT.

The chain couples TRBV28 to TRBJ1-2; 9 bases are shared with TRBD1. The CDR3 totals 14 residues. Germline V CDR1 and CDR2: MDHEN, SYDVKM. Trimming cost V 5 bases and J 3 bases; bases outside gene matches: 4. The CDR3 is CASSRDRVDYGYTF. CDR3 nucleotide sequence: TGTGCCAGCAGTCGGGACAGGGTCGACTATGGCTACACCTTC.

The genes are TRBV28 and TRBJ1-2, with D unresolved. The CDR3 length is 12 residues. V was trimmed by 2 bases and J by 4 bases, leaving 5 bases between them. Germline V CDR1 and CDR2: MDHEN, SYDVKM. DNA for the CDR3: TGTGCCAGCAGTTTAAATCTCTATGGCTACACCTTC. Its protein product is CASSLNLYGYTF.

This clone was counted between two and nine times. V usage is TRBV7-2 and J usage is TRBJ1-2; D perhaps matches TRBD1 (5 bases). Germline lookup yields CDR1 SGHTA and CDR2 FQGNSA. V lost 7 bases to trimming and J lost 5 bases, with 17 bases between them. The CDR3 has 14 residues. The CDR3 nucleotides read TGTGCCAGCACCTCAGGGTGGGGCCAATATGGCTACACCTTC. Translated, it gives CASTSGWGQYGYTF.

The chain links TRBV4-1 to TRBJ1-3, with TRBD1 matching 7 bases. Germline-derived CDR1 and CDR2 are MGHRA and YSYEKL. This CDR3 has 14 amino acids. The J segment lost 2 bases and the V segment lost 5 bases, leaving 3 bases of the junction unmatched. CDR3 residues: CASSEQGTGNTIYF. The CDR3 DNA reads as TGCGCCAGCAGCGAACAGGGGACTGGAAACACCATATATTTT.

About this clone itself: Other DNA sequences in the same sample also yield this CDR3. In nucleotides, the CDR3 is TGTGCCAGCTCACCAGAAACAGCCAATTCACCCCTCCACTTT. It specifies CASSPETANSPLHF. J is TRBJ1-6 and V is TRBV18; D gene ambiguous. The germline gives CDR1 KGHSH, CDR2 LQKENI. The CDR3 is 14 residues long. The V end was cut by 2 bases, the J end by 7 bases, with 9 bases between.

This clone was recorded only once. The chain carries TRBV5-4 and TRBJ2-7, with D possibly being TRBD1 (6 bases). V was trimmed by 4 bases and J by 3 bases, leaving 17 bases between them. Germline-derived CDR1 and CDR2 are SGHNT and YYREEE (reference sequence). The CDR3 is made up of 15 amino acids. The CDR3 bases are TGTGCCAGCAGCCATAATACCGGGACATTCTACGAGCAGTACTTC. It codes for CASSHNTGTFYEQYF.